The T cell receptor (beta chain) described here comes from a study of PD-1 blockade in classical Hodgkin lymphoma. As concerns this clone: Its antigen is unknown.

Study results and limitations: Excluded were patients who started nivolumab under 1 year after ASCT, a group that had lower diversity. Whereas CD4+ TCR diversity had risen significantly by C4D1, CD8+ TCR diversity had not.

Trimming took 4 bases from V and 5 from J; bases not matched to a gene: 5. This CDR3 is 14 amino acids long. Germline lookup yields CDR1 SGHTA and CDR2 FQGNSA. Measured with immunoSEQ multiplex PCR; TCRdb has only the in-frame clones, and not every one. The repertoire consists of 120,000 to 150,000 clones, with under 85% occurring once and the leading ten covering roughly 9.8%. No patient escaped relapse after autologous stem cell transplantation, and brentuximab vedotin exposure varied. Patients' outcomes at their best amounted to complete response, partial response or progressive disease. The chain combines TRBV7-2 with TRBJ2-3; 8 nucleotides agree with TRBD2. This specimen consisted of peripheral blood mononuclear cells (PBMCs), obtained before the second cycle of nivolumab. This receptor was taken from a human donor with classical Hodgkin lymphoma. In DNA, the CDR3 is TGTGCCAGCAGCTCCACGGGAGGGTTAGATACGCAGTATTTT. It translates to CASSSTGGLDTQYF.